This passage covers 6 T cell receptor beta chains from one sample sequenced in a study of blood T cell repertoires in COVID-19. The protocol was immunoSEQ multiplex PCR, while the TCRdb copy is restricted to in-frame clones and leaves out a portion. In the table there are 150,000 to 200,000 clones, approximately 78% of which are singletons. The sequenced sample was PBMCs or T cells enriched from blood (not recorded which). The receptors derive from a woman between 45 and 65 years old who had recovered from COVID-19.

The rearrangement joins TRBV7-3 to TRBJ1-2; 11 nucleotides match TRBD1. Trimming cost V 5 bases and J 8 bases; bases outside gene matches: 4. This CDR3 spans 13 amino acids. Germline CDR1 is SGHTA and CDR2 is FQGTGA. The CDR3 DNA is TGTGCCAGCAGCGCGGGACAGGGGGAAGGCTACACCTTC. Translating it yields CASSAGQGEGYTF. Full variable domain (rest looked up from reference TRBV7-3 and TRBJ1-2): GAGVSQTPSNKVTEKGKYVELRCDPISGHTALYWYRQSLGQGPEFLIYFQGTGAADDSGLPNDRFFAVRPEGSVSTLKIQRTERGDSAVYLCASSAGQGEGYTFGSGTRLTVV.

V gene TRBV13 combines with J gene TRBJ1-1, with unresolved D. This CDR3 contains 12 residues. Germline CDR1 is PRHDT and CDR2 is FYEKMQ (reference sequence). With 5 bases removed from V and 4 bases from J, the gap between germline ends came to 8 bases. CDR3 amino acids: CASSPFGTEAFF. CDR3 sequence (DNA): TGTGCCAGCAGCCCCTTCGGCACTGAAGCTTTCTTT.

CDR3 sequence reads: CASRASTDGYTF. CDR3 in DNA: TGTGCCAGCAGGGCATCAACGGATGGCTACACCTTC. The chain links TRBV19 to TRBJ1-2; perhaps TRBD1 as D (5 bases). The length of the CDR3 is 12 residues. V was clipped by 9 bases and J by 6 bases, with 14 bases between them. Germline V gene data show CDR1 as LNHDA and CDR2 as SQIVND (reference sequence).

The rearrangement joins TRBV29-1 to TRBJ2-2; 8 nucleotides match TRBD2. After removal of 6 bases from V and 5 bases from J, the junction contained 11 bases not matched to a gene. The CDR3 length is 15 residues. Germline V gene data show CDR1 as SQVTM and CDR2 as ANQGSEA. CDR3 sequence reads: CSVNPGLGGTGELFF. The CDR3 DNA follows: TGCAGCGTCAATCCGGGACTAGGTGGAACCGGGGAGCTGTTTTTT.

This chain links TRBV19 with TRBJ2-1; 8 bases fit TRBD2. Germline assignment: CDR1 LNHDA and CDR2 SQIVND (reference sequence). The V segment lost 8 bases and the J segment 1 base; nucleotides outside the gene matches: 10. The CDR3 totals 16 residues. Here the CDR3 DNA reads TGTGCCAGTCGCGTCAAAACTAGCGGATCCTACAATGAGCAGTTCTTC. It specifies CASRVKTSGSYNEQFF.

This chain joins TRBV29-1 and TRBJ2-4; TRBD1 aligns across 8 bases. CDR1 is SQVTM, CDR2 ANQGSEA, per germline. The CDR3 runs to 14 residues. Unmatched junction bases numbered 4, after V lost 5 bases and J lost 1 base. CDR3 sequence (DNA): TGCAGCGTTTGGACAGGGTTGGCCAAAAACATTCAGTACTTC. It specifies CSVWTGLAKNIQYF. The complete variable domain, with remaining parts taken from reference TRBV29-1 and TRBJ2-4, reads SAVISQKPSRDICQRGTSLTIQCQVDSQVTMMFWYRQQPGQSLTLIATANQGSEATYESGFVIDKFPISRPNLTFSTLTVSNMSPEDSSIYLCSVWTGLAKNIQYFGAGTRLSVL.